These 19 T cell receptor beta chains were all obtained from the same sample, sequenced in a study of blood T cells in healthy people across ages. For the second PCR, which ran for roughly 6 to 11 cycles, a sample-barcoded 5' primer and a J-beta primer mix were used. TCRdb itself ran the 5' RACE reads through MiXCR, one entry per CDR3 protein. Among around 780,000 distinct CDR3 sequences listed, under 30% were seen once. These data are also associated with another study on T cells of mothers and their children.

Sequencing input: blood. The receptors shown here come from a boy younger than 18 in good health.

The genes are TRBV9 and TRBJ1-6; 7 bases are a match to TRBD1. Germline assignment: CDR1 SGDLS and CDR2 YYNGEE. The V and J ends lost 0 bases and 0 bases, in that order; junction bases with no gene match: 3. The CDR3 loop spans 17 amino acids. CDR3 sequence (DNA): TGTGCCAGCAGCGTAGGGACAGGCAGCTCCTATAATTCACCCCTCCACTTT. Protein: CASSVGTGSSYNSPLHF.

In DNA, the CDR3 is TGTGCCAGCACCATGACAGGCAGCTCCTACGAGCAGTACTTC. As protein: CASTMTGSSYEQYF. The gene calls are TRBV2 and TRBJ2-7; D possibly corresponds to TRBD1 (6 bases). CDR1 SNHLY and CDR2 FYNNEI come from the germline V gene. V was clipped by 7 bases and J by 0 bases, with 13 bases between them. The CDR3 is made up of 14 amino acids.

The genes are TRBV5-1 and TRBJ2-5; TRBD2 might be the D (7 bases). The germline gives CDR1 SGHRS, CDR2 YFSETQ. CDR3 size: 14 residues. V was cut by 2 bases and J by 11 bases, with 19 bases left in between. The CDR3 DNA reads as TGCGCCAGCAGCTTCTTGGGGGGGCTCGAGGAGCAGTACTTC. Protein sequence: CASSFLGGLEEQYF.

The genes are TRBV27 and TRBJ2-1, with D possibly matching TRBD2 (5 bases). Germline CDR1 is MNHEY and CDR2 is SMNVEV (reference sequence). V lost 4 bases and J 2 bases, leaving 15 bases between the germline ends. The CDR3 consists of 16 residues. In DNA, the CDR3 is TGTGCCAGCAGTTCCCGTCGAGGGAGTGCCTACAATGAGCAGTTCTTC. Translation: CASSSRRGSAYNEQFF.

The table lists this clonotype with a few counts. The genes are TRBV30 and TRBJ1-5, with D perhaps matching TRBD1 (5 bases). This CDR3 region has 14 residues. Germline loops: CDR1 GTSNPN, CDR2 SVGIG (reference sequence). Trimming stripped 3 bases from V and 5 bases from J, with 14 bases between. DNA of the CDR3: TGTGCCTGGAGCGACTTGACAGAATATCAGCCCCAGCATTTT. The encoded protein is CAWSDLTEYQPQHF.

This clonotype was counted a few times. Here the CDR3 reads CASSYDSPPYEQYF. Here the CDR3 DNA reads TGTGCCAGCAGTTACGACAGTCCCCCCTACGAGCAGTACTTC. V and J are TRBV12-3 or TRBV12-4 and TRBJ2-5; TRBD1 might be the D (5 bases). The last part of the DNA fits TRBJ2-7 better; the J call may be wrong. The CDR3 loop spans 14 amino acids.

The chain links TRBV29-1 to TRBJ2-5; TRBD1 matches 9 bases. Gene TRBJ2-7 matches the end of the DNA better, so the J call may be wrong. This CDR3 has 12 residues. Germline loops: CDR1 SQVTM, CDR2 ANQGSEA. The CDR3 sequence: CSTRDRAYEQYF. CDR3 nucleotide sequence: TGCAGCACAAGGGACAGGGCTTACGAGCAGTACTTC.

The chain carries TRBV10-1 and TRBJ2-7; D is perhaps TRBD1 or TRBD2 (6 bases each). CDR3 length equals 14 residues. Trimming cost V 3 bases and J 2 bases, with 11 bases left between them. The germline V gene encodes CDR1 WNHNN and CDR2 SYGVQD (reference sequence). For the CDR3, the DNA is TGCGCCAGCAGTGATCCGGGGGCGGCCTACGAGCAGTACTTC. It specifies CASSDPGAAYEQYF.

The CDR3 region is CASSWAPGRGWYEQFF. CDR3 DNA sequence: TGTGCCAGCAGTTGGGCCCCTGGGAGGGGGTGGTATGAGCAGTTCTTC. The chain uses TRBV12-3 or TRBV12-4 and TRBJ2-1; perhaps TRBD2 as D (7 bases). The CDR3 totals 16 residues. Deletions cut 4 bases from V and 8 bases from J, with 21 bases between.

The CDR3 reads CAISPGREEEKLFF. Here the CDR3 DNA reads TGTGCCATCAGCCCTGGCAGGGAGGAGGAAAAACTGTTTTTT. The V call is TRBV10-3, the J call TRBJ1-4; the D gene is possibly TRBD1 (5 bases). The CDR3 runs 14 residues. The germline V gene encodes CDR1 ENHRY and CDR2 SYGVKD. V was trimmed by 6 bases and J by 8 bases, leaving 16 bases between them.

The CDR3 coding sequence is TGTGCCAGCAGTTTATCGGGAACCGCTACCTACGAGCAGTACTTC. This sequence encodes CASSLSGTATYEQYF. The chain joins TRBV27 to TRBJ2-1; D remains ambiguous. With the DNA end fitting TRBJ2-7 better, the J assignment may be wrong. Germline CDR1 and CDR2: MNHEY and SMNVEV (reference sequence). The CDR3 length is 15 residues.

The CDR3 DNA sequence: TGTGCCAGCCTAACCCGGGACAGTTCCTACAATGAGCAGTTCTTC. Protein: CASLTRDSSYNEQFF. The rearrangement joins TRBV12-3 or TRBV12-4 to TRBJ2-1, with TRBD1 identical over 7 bases. The CDR3 loop spans 15 amino acids. V lost 8 bases to trimming and J lost 1 base; unmatched junction nucleotides: 8.

This clonotype was counted a few times. The V call is TRBV5-1, the J call TRBJ1-2; the D is unclear. CDR1 is SGHRS, CDR2 YFSETQ, per germline. This CDR3 comprises 15 residues. The V gene lost 4 bases and the J gene lost 8 bases, with 21 bases spanning the gap. DNA for the CDR3: TGCGCCAGCAGCCTCGTCGGGCCGTCGGGAGAGGGCTACACCTTC. This gives the protein CASSLVGPSGEGYTF.

The rearrangement uses TRBV5-1 and TRBJ2-5; 7 positions match TRBD2. Near its end, the DNA agrees better with TRBJ2-7, so the J call may be wrong. The CDR3 length is 14 residues. The V gene's germline CDR1 is SGHRS and CDR2 YFSETQ. The DNA for the CDR3 is TGCGCCAGCAGCCAAACCCCGGGGGGCTACGAGCAGTACTTC. Amino acid sequence: CASSQTPGGYEQYF.

There are a few counts of this clonotype. This rearrangement joins TRBV5-1 to TRBJ2-1, with 14 bases fitting TRBD2. The CDR3 length is 17 residues. CDR1 is SGHRS, CDR2 YFSETQ, per germline. The V segment lost 4 bases and the J segment 11 bases; nucleotides outside the gene matches: 14. CDR3 nucleotide sequence: TGCGCCAGCAGCAGGAGCGGGACTAGCGGGGGAGTCACTCAGCAGTTCTTC. Its protein product is CASSRSGTSGGVTQQFF.

This clonotype was seen more than once but under ten times. The gene calls are TRBV2 and TRBJ2-7; D unclear. There are 14 residues in the CDR3. CDR1 is SNHLY, CDR2 FYNNEI, per germline. V was cut by 4 bases and J by 0 bases, with 10 bases left in between. The CDR3, as DNA: TGTGCCAGCAGTGGTCAGCCATTCTCCTACGAGCAGTACTTC. Encoded protein: CASSGQPFSYEQYF.

The V gene is TRBV27, the J gene TRBJ2-1; D not resolved. With the DNA end fitting TRBJ2-5 better, the J assignment may be wrong. Germline CDR1 MNHEY, CDR2 SMNVEV (reference sequence). CDR3 size: 16 residues. CDR3 in amino acids: CASSLSRPSRRETQYF. The DNA of the CDR3 is TGTGCCAGCAGTTTATCTAGACCCAGTCGGCGGGAGACCCAGTACTTC.

This clonotype was seen only a few times. The rearrangement uses TRBV12-3 or TRBV12-4 and TRBJ2-1; 8 nucleotides line up with TRBD2. The junction had 11 bases not matched to a gene; V was cut back by 3 bases and J by 4 bases. This CDR3 is built from 17 residues. CDR3 in amino acids: CASSFLLSGSKYNEQFF. For the CDR3, the DNA is TGTGCCAGCAGTTTTTTATTGAGCGGGAGTAAGTACAATGAGCAGTTCTTC.

CDR3 DNA sequence: TGCAGTGCTTGTTTGGGGGGCCGGGAGACCCAGTACTTC. Translation gives CSACLGGRETQYF. This chain connects TRBV20-1 to TRBJ2-5; D tentatively reads TRBD1 or TRBD2 (6 bases each). CDR3 length equals 13 residues. The germline V and J ends were trimmed by 5 bases and 5 bases, with 15 bases remaining between them. CDR1 is DFQATT, CDR2 SNEGSKA, per germline (reference sequence).